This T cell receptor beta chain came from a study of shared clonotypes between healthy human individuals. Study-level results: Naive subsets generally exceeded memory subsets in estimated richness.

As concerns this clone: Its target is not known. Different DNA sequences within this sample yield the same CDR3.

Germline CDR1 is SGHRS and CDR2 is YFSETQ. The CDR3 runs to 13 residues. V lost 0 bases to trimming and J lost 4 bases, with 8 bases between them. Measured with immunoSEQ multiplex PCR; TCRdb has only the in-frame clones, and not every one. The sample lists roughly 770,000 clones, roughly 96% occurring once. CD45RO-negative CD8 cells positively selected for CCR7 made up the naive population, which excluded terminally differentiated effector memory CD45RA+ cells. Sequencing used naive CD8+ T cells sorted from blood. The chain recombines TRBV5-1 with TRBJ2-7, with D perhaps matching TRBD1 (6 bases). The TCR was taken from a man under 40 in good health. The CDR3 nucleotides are TGCGCCAGCAGCTTGGTTCAGGGGTACGAGCAGTACTTC. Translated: CASSLVQGYEQYF.